This TCR beta chain originates from a study of persistence of HIV-infected CD4 T cells. As regards this clone: Antigen specificity is unknown.

The libraries were made with immunoSEQ version 4 in survey mode. The data were produced by immunoSEQ multiplex PCR, yet TCRdb's version contains in-frame clones alone and is incomplete. The table shows approximately 36,000 clones, with more than 75% occurring only once. V was trimmed by 0 bases and J by 0 bases, leaving 9 bases between them. CDR3 length equals 16 residues. Germline values: CDR1 SGHTA, CDR2 FQGTGA. An overlapping HIV-1 Gag peptide pool stimulated these cells at 0.95 to 1 ug/peptide/mL. CD40L/CD69 double-negative CD45RO-high memory CD4+ T cells were collected. Specimen: cultured CD4+ T cells from PBMCs, collected from a patient who received antiretroviral therapy. The receptor comes from an adult with HIV. The donor label of this sample is uncertain. J is TRBJ1-3 and V is TRBV7-3; no firm D call. CDR3 bases: TGTGCCAGCAGCTTAACTGGTGGGAGCTCTGGAAACACCATATATTTT. It encodes CASSLTGGSSGNTIYF.